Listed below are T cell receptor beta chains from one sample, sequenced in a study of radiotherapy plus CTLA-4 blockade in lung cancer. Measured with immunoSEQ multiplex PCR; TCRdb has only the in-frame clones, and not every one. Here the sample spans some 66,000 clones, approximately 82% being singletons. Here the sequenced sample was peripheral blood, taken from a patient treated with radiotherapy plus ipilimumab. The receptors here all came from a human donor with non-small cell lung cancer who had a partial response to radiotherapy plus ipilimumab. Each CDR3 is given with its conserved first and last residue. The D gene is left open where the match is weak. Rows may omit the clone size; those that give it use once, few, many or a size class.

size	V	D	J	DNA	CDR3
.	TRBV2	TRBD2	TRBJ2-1	TGTGCCAGCAGTGATTCTAGCGGGAGGGCCAGGGATGAGCAGTTCTTC	CASSDSSGRARDEQFF
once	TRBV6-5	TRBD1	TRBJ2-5	TGTGCCAGTTGTCGGGGGACAGGGGGAGAGACCCAGTACTTC	CASCRGTGGETQYF
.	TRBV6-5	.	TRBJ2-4	TGTGCCAGCAGTACAACAGTAGCCAAAAACATTCAGTACTTC	CASSTTVAKNIQYF
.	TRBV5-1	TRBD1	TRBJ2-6	TGCGCCAGCACCCCCGACAGGGGTTTTGGGGCCAACGTCCTGACTTTC	CASTPDRGFGANVLTF
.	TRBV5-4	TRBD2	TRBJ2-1	TGTGCCAGCAGCCCGCCGACGGGGGGCTCCTACAATGAGCAGTTCTTC	CASSPPTGGSYNEQFF
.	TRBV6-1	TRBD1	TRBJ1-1	TGTGCCAGCAGTGTGACAGGGGGCGGTGTGGATGAAGCTTTCTTT	CASSVTGGGVDEAFF
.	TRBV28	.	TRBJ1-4	TGTGCCAGCAGTAGGCGACAGTCCACTAATGAAAAACTGTTTTTT	CASSRRQSTNEKLFF
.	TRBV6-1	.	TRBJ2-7	TGTGCCAGCAGTGAAGCGCTTCAGGGGATTCACTACGAGCAGTACTTC	CASSEALQGIHYEQYF
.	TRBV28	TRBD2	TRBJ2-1	TGTGCCAGCAGTGGACTAGCGGGCAGCTCCTACAATGAGCAGTTCTTC	CASSGLAGSSYNEQFF
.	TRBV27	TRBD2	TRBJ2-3	TGTGCCAGCAGTTTATCGGGGACTAGCGGCACAGATACGCAGTATTTT	CASSLSGTSGTDTQYF
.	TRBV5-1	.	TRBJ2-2	TGCGCCAGCAGCTTGGATACAGTGTCCACCGGGGAGCTGTTTTTT	CASSLDTVSTGELFF
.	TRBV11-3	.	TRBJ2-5	TGTGCCAGCAGCCCCGGTATAGCGGCAGAGACCCAGTACTTC	CASSPGIAAETQYF
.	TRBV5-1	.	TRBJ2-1	TGCGCCAGCAGCTTGGAAGGGGATGCCTACAATGAGCAGTTCTTC	CASSLEGDAYNEQFF
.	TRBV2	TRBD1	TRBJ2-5	TGTGCCAGCAGTGGACAGGGACGGGAAGAGACCCAGTACTTC	CASSGQGREETQYF
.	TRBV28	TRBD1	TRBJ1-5	TGTGCCAGCAGTTTATTAGGACAGGGAAGTCAGCCCCAGCATTTT	CASSLLGQGSQPQHF
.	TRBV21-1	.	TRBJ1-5	TGTGCCAGCACCTTGACCACACAAGGGGGCTGGGGCAATCAGCCCCAGCATTTT	CASTLTTQGGWGNQPQHF
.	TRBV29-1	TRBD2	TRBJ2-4	TGCAGCGTTGGACCGACTAGCCTAAACATTCAGTACTTC	CSVGPTSLNIQYF
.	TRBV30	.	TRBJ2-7	TGTGCCTGGAGTGTAGGCCAGGGTCTTAGGGAGCAGTACTTC	CAWSVGQGLREQYF
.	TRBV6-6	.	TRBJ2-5	TGTGCCAGCAGTTTGAGGGGGCAAGAGACCCAGTACTTC	CASSLRGQETQYF
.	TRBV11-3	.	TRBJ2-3	TGTGCCAGCAGCCCTACGTCCGATACGCAGTATTTT	CASSPTSDTQYF
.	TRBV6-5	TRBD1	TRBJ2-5	TGTGCCAGCAGAGAGGGGACAGAACAAGAGACCCAGTACTTC	CASREGTEQETQYF
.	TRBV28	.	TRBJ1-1	TGTGCCAGCAGCCTGTCCAGGGTGAACACTGAAGCTTTCTTT	CASSLSRVNTEAFF
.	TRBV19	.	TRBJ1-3	TGTGCCAGTAGTCGGGGAGCTGGAAACACCATATATTTT	CASSRGAGNTIYF
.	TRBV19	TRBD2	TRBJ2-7	TGTGCCAGTAGCCCAAGTTGGACTAGCGGGGCCTACGAGCAGTACTTC	CASSPSWTSGAYEQYF
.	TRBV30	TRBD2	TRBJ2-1	TGTGCCTGGAGTTCACCTGGACTAGCGGGACACAATGAGCAGTTCTTC	CAWSSPGLAGHNEQFF
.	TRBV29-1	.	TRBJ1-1	TGCAGCGTTGTTCCCGGGAACACTGAAGCTTTCTTT	CSVVPGNTEAFF
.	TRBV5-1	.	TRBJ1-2	TGCGCCAGCAGCTTGGACAGGGCGGGGGATGGCTACACCTTC	CASSLDRAGDGYTF
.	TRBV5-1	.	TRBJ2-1	TGCGCCAGCAGCTTGGAGGGGGGGCTAAGAAATGAGCAGTTCTTC	CASSLEGGLRNEQFF
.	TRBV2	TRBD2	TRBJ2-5	TGTGCCAGCAGAACTAGCGGAGAGACCCAGTACTTC	CASRTSGETQYF
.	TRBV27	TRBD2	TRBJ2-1	TGTGCCAGCAGTCCCTCTAGCGGTCTTTACAATGAGCAGTTCTTC	CASSPSSGLYNEQFF
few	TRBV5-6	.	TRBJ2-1	TGTGCCAGCAGCCCCAGACAGCTCAATGAGCAGTTCTTC	CASSPRQLNEQFF
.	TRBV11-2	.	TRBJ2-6	TGTGCCAGCAGCTACACTAGCTCTGGGGCCAACGTCCTGACTTTC	CASSYTSSGANVLTF
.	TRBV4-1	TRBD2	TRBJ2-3	TGCGCCAGCAGCCAAGATCCCCTCGTGGGGGGTAGCGGGCCATGGGGAACAGATACGCAGTATTTT	CASSQDPLVGGSGPWGTDTQYF
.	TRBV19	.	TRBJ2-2	TGTGCCAGTAGTATGGACACAGCTAACACCGGGGAGCTGTTTTTT	CASSMDTANTGELFF
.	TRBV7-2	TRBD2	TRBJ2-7	TGTGCCAGCAGCTTAGAAGCGGGAGACGAGCAGTACTTC	CASSLEAGDEQYF
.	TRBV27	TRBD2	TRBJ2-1	TGTGCCAGCAGTTCTAGCGGGAGATACAATGAGCAGTTCTTC	CASSSSGRYNEQFF
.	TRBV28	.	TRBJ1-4	TGTGCCAGCAGTTTACCATTACAGGGCCTTCCAAATGAAAAACTGTTTTTT	CASSLPLQGLPNEKLFF
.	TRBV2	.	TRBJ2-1	TGTGCCAGCAGTGAAGGGGTAGCGGCGTCCTACAATGAGCAGTTCTTC	CASSEGVAASYNEQFF
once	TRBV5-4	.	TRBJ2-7	TGTGCCAGCAGCAACACCTACGAGCAGTACTTC	CASSNTYEQYF